Below, one T cell receptor (beta chain) is given with its context. The antigen is undetermined. The sample originates from a study of OX40 agonist ivuxolimab in advanced cancers. Study at large: Patients receiving dose escalation had hepatocellular carcinoma, melanoma, renal cell or head and neck cancer. Previous treatment with anti-PD-1, anti-PD-L1 or anti-CTLA-4 therapy was allowed; 30% to 50% had received some. General study results and limits: Partial responders at 0.1-3.0 mg/kg showed near-lowest clonal expansion.

Per germline, CDR1 SGHDT and CDR2 YYEEEE. The CDR3 is made up of 15 amino acids. The V end lost 4 bases, the J end lost 9 bases, and 17 bases lay between the germline ends. Systemic immunosuppression or autoimmune disease history was grounds to exclude patients. Profiled with immunoSEQ multiplex PCR; TCRdb holds only in-frame clones, not every one. The sample shows 75,000 to 100,000 clones, approximately 91% of them seen only once. V and J are TRBV5-6 and TRBJ1-6, with D unresolved. The material was CD4+ or CD8+ T cells sorted from blood, obtained in a trial of the OX40 agonist ivuxolimab. The TCR comes from an adult with an advanced solid tumor such as melanoma, head and neck, liver or kidney cancer. Here the CDR3 DNA reads TGTGCCAGCAGCCCCCGCCGGCCCCCGGGTTCACCCCTCCACTTT. Its translation is CASSPRRPPGSPLHF.